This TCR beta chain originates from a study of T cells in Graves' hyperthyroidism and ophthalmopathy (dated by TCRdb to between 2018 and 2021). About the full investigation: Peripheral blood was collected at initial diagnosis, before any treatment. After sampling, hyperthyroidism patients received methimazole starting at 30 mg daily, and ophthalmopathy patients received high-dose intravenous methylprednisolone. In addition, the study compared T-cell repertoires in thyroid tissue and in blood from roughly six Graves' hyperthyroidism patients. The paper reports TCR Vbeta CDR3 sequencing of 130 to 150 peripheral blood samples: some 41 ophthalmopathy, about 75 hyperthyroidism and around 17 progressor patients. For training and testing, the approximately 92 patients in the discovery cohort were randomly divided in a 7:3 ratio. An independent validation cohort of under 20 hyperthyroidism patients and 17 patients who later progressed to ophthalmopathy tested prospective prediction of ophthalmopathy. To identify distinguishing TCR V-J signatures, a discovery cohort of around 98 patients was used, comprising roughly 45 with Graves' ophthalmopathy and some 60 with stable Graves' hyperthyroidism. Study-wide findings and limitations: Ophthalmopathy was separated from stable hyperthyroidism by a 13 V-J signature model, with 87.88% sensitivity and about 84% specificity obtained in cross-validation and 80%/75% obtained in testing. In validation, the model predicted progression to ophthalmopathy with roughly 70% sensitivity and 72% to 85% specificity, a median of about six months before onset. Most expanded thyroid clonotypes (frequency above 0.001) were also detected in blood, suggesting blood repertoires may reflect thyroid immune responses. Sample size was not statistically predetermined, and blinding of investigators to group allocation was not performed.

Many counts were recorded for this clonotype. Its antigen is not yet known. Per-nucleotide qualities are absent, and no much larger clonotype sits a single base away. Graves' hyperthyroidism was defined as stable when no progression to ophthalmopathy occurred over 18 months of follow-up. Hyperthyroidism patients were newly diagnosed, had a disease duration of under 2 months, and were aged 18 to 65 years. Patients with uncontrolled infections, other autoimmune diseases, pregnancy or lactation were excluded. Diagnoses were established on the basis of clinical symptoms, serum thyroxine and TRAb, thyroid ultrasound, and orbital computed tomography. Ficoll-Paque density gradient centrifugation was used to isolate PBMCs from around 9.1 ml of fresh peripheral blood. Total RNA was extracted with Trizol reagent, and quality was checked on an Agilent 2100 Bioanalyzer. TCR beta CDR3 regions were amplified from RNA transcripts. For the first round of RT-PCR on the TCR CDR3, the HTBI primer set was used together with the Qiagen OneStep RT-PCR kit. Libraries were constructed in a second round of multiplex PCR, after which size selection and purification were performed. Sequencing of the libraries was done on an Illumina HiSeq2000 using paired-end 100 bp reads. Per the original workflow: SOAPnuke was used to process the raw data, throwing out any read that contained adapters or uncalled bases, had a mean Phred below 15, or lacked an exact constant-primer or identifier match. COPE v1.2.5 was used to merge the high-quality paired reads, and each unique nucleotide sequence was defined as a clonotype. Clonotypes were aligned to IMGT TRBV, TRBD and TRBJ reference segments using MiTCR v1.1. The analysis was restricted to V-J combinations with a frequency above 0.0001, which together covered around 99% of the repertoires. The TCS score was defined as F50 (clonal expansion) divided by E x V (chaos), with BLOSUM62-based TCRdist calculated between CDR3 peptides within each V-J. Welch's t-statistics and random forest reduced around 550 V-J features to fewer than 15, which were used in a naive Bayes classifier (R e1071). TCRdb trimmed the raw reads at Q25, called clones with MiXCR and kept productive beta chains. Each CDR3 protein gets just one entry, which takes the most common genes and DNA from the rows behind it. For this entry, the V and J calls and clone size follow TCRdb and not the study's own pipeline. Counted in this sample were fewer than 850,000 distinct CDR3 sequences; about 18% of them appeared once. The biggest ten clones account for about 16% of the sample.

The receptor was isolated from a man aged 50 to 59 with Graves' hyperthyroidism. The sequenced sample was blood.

The DNA is TGTGCCAGCAGCCAAAAGACAGGGAGGAACACTGAAGCTTTCTTT. Its coded protein is CASSQKTGRNTEAFF. Recombination joined TRBV3-1 with TRBJ1-1; 7 bases in the middle match TRBD1. Germline trimming: 2 bases from V, 1 base from J; junction bases outside gene matches: 4. Measured from the cysteine to the phenylalanine, the CDR3 is 15 residues long. Only the CDR3 region is kept as DNA, spanning 45 bases read in frame from base 1. From the germline V gene (reference sequence), CDR1 is LGHDT and CDR2 is YNNKEL.